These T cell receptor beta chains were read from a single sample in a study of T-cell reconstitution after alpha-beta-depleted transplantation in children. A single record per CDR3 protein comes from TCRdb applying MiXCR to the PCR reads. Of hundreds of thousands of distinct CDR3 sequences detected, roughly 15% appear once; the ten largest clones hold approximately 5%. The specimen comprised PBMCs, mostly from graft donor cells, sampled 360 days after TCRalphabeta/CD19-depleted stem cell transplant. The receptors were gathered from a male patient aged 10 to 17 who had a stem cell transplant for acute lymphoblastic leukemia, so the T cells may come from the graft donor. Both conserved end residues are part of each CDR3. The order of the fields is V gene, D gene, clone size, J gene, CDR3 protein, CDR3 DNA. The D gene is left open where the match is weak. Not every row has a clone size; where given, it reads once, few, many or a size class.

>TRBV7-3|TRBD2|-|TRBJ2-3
CASSLSRLAGVADTQYF
TGTGCCAGCAGCTTAAGTCGGCTAGCGGGAGTCGCGGATACGCAGTATTTT
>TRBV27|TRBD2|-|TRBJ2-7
CASSYAGGAYEQYF
TGTGCCAGCAGTTACGCGGGAGGGGCCTACGAGCAGTACTTC
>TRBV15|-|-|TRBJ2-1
CATSRGRKGNYNEQFF
TGTGCCACCAGCAGAGGAAGAAAGGGTAACTACAATGAGCAGTTCTTC
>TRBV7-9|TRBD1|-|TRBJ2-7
CASSSFGTGLLDEQYF
TGTGCCAGCAGCTCCTTCGGGACAGGTCTCTTGGACGAGCAGTACTTC
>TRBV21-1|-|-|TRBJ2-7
CASSLPRLAGPYEQYF
TGTGCCAGCAGCCTCCCCAGACTAGCGGGACCCTACGAGCAGTACTTC
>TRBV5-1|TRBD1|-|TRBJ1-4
CASRQTTGQEEKLFF
TGCGCCAGCAGACAAACTACGGGACAGGAAGAAAAACTGTTTTTT
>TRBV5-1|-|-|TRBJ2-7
CASSSNRQREQYF
TGCGCCAGCAGCTCCAATCGACAGCGCGAGCAGTACTTC
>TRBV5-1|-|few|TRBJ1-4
CASSLQGSIEKLFF
TGCGCCAGCAGCTTACAGGGTTCCATCGAAAAACTGTTTTTT
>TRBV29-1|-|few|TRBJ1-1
CSVEQDPRYGAAFF
TGCAGCGTTGAACAGGACCCCCGCTACGGCGCCGCTTTCTTT
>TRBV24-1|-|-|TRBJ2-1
CATSEPGWTHNEQFF
TGTGCCACCAGTGAACCGGGATGGACACACAATGAGCAGTTCTTC
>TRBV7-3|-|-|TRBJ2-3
CASSLVDGTAQDTQYF
TGTGCCAGCAGCTTAGTCGACGGTACCGCCCAGGATACGCAGTATTTT
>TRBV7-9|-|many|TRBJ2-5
CASSHWRVQETQYF
TGTGCCAGCAGCCATTGGAGGGTCCAAGAGACCCAGTACTTC
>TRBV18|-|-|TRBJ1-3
CASSPDRTGNTIYF
TGTGCCAGCTCACCAGACAGGACTGGAAACACCATATATTTT
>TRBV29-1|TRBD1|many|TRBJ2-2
CSVQPRPGTANTGELFF
TGCAGCGTTCAACCCCGTCCCGGGACAGCGAACACCGGGGAGCTGTTTTTT
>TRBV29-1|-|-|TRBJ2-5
CSVETWGLETQYF
TGCAGCGTTGAAACCTGGGGGCTAGAGACCCAGTACTTC
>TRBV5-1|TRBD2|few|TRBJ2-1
CASSPVTSGTNNEQFF
TGCGCCAGCAGCCCGGTGACTAGCGGTACAAACAATGAGCAGTTCTTC
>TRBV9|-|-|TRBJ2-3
CASSAGPSWGTDTQYF
TGTGCCAGCAGCGCGGGACCTAGCTGGGGAACAGATACGCAGTATTTT
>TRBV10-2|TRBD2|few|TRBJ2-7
CASSRWGTTSGASYEQYF
TGCGCCAGCTCCCGTTGGGGGACCACTAGCGGGGCCTCCTACGAGCAGTACTTC
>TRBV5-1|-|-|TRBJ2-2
CASSLATPLSTGELFF
TGCGCCAGCAGCTTGGCAACACCGCTAAGCACCGGGGAGCTGTTTTTT
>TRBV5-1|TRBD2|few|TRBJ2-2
CASSLLVGGTGELFF
TGCGCCAGCAGCTTGCTGGTGGGAGGGACCGGGGAGCTGTTTTTT
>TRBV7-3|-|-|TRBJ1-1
CASSLNYQGRGTEAFF
TGTGCCAGCAGCTTAAATTACCAGGGGAGAGGCACTGAAGCTTTCTTT
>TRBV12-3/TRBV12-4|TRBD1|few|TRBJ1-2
CASSLDRGQGYTF
TGTGCCAGCAGCCTGGACAGGGGGCAAGGCTACACCTTC
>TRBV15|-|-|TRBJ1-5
CATSRAWVGNQPQHF
TGTGCCACCAGCAGAGCTTGGGTGGGCAATCAGCCCCAGCATTTT
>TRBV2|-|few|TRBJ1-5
CASSPDGGDQPQHF
TGTGCCAGCAGTCCCGATGGCGGAGATCAGCCCCAGCATTTT
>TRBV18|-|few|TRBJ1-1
CASSPRITAGDTEAFF
TGTGCCAGCTCACCGAGAATCACGGCGGGGGACACTGAAGCTTTCTTT